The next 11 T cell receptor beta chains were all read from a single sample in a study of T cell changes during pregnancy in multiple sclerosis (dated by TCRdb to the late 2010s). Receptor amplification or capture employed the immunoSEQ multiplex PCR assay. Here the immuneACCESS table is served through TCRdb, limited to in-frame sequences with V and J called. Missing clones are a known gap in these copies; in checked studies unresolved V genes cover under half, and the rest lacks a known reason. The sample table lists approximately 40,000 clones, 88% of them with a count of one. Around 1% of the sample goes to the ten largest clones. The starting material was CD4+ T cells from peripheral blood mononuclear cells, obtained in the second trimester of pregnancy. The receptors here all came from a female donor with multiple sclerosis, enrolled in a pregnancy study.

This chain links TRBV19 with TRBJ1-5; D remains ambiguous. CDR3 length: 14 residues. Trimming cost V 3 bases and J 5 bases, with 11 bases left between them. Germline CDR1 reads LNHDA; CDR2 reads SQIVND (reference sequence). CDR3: CASSIGVSDQPQHF. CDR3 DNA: TGTGCCAGTAGTATCGGGGTCAGCGATCAGCCCCAGCATTTT.

The CDR3 loop is CASGAFGQGDQPQHF. The CDR3 DNA follows: TGTGCCAGCGGAGCGTTTGGACAGGGTGATCAGCCCCAGCATTTT. The chain carries TRBV28 and TRBJ1-5; 8 bases align to TRBD1. Germline CDR1 MDHEN, CDR2 SYDVKM. There are 15 residues in the CDR3. J gave up 5 bases and V 8 bases, and 11 bases lay outside the gene matches.

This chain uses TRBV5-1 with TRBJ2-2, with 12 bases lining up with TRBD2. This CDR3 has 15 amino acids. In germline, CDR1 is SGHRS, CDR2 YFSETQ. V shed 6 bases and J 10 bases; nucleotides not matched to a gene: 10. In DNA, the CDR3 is TGCGCCAGCAAACTGACGACTAGCGGGAGTGAGGAGCTGTTTTTT. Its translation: CASKLTTSGSEELFF. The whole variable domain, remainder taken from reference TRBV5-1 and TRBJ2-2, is KAGVTQTPRYLIKTRGQQVTLSCSPISGHRSVSWYQQTPGQGLQFLFEYFSETQRNKGNFPGRFSGRQFSNSRSEMNVSTLELGDSALYLCASKLTTSGSEELFFGEGSRLTVL.

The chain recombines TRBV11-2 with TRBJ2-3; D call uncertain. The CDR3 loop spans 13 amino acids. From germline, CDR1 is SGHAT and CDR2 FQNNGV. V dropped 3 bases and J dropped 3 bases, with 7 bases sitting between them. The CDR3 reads CASSLAYTDTQYF. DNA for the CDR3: TGTGCCAGCAGCTTGGCTTATACAGATACGCAGTATTTT.

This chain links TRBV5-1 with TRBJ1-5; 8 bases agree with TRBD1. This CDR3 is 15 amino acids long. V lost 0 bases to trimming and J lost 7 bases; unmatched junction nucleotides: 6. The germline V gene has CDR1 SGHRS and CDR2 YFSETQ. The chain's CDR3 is CASSLAGGLGQPQHF. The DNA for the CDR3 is TGCGCCAGCAGCTTGGCAGGGGGCCTAGGACAGCCCCAGCATTTT.

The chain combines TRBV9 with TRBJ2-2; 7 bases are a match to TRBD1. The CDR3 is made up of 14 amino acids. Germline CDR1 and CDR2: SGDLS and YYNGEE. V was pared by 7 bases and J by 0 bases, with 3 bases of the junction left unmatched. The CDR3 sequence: CASGTVSNTGELFF. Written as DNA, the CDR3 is TGTGCCAGCGGGACAGTATCGAACACCGGGGAGCTGTTTTTT.

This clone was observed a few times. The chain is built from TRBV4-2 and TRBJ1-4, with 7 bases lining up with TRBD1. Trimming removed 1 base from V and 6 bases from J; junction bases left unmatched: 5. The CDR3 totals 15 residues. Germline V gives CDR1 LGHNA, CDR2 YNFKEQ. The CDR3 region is CASSQAGGGDEKLFF. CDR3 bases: TGTGCCAGCAGCCAAGCCGGAGGGGGCGATGAAAAACTGTTTTTT.

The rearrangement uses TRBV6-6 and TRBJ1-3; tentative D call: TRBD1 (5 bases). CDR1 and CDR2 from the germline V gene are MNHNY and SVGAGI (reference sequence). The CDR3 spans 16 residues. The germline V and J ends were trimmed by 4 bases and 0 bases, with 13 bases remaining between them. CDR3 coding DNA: TGTGCCAGCAGTTTTGCGGGGCCACCCTCTGGAAACACCATATATTTT. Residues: CASSFAGPPSGNTIYF.

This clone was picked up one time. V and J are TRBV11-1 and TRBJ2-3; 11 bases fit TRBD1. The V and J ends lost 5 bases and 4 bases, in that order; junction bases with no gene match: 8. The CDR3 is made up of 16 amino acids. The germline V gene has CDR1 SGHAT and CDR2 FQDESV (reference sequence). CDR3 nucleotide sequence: TGTGCCAGCAGCACTCGGGACAGGGGGGCCTCAGATACGCAGTATTTT. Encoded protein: CASSTRDRGASDTQYF.

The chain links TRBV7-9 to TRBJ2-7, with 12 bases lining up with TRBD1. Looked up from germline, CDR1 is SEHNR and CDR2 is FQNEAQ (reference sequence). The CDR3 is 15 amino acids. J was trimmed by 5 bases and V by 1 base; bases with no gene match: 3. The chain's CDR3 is CASSLGGQGAHEQYF. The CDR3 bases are TGTGCCAGCAGCTTAGGGGGACAGGGGGCCCACGAGCAGTACTTC.

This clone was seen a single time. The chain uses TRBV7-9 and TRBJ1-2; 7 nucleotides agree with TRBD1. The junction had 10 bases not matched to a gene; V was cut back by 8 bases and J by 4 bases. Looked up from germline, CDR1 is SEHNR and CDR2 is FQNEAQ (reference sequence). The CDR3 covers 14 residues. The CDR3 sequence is CASYQGGGIYGYTF. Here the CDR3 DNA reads TGTGCCAGCTACCAGGGGGGAGGAATCTATGGCTACACCTTC.